Shown below are 16 T cell receptor beta chains from a single sample sequenced in a study of T cell responses to AZD1222 COVID-19 vaccine. Here immunoSEQ multiplex PCR was the method, and the copy in TCRdb shows in-frame clones only, minus some. The sample includes 120,000 or so clones, 80% to 95% of them seen just once. The specimen was peripheral blood, collected on day 0 of AZD1222 vaccination. Receptors originate from an adult in good health.

Here the CDR3 reads CASSLAGLAGGGRGEQFF. In nucleotides, the CDR3 is TGTGCCAGCAGCTTAGCGGGACTAGCGGGAGGGGGGCGCGGAGAGCAGTTCTTC. V is TRBV11-1 and J is TRBJ2-1; 16 bases are a match to TRBD2. V lost 0 bases to trimming and J lost 10 bases; unmatched junction nucleotides: 9. The CDR3 has 18 residues. The V gene's germline CDR1 is SGHAT and CDR2 FQDESV (reference sequence).

The chain is built from TRBV6-5 and TRBJ1-1; TRBD1 agrees at 8 bases. V gave up 8 bases and J gave up 1 base; unmatched junction bases: 6. CDR1 is MNHEY and CDR2 is SVGAGI in the germline V gene. CDR3 size: 14 residues. In DNA form, the CDR3 reads TGTGCCAGCTTCCCCCAGGGGGCGAACACTGAAGCTTTCTTT. Amino acid sequence: CASFPQGANTEAFF.

The V and J genes are TRBV7-2 and TRBJ1-5; a possible D gene is TRBD1 (5 bases). V was clipped by 3 bases and J by 6 bases, with 9 bases between them. Germline CDR1 reads SGHTA; CDR2 reads FQGNSA. The CDR3 has 13 amino acids. The CDR3: CASSLWGSQPQHF. The CDR3 coding sequence is TGTGCCAGCAGCTTGTGGGGCAGTCAGCCCCAGCATTTT.

The chain combines TRBV2 with TRBJ2-2; TRBD1 or TRBD2 may be the D gene (5 bases each). Trimming pared 2 bases from V and 4 bases from J, leaving 11 bases between. The germline CDR1 and CDR2 sequences are SNHLY and FYNNEI. This CDR3 contains 15 residues. CDR3 in DNA: TGTGCCAGCAGTGAACCACCAGGGACCACCGGGGAGCTGTTTTTT. Translating gives CASSEPPGTTGELFF.

The chain carries TRBV11-3 and TRBJ2-7; D gene ambiguous. The length of the CDR3 is 13 residues. The V end lost 0 bases, the J end lost 4 bases, and 7 bases lay between the germline ends. Germline loops: CDR1 SGHNT, CDR2 YENEEA. Here the CDR3 reads CASSLEPRYEQYF. The CDR3 bases are TGTGCCAGCAGCTTAGAGCCAAGATACGAGCAGTACTTC.

This sequence joins TRBV6-5 and TRBJ1-1; 9 positions match TRBD1. This CDR3 has 13 amino acids. Germline trimming cut 6 bases from V and 6 bases from J; bases unmatched to any gene: 5. Per the germline V gene, CDR1 is MNHEY and CDR2 is SVGAGI. The CDR3 bases are TGTGCCAGCAGGACACAGGGGGCGGCTGAAGCTTTCTTT. It translates to CASRTQGAAEAFF.

The chain uses TRBV29-1 and TRBJ1-1, with TRBD1 as a possible D gene (5 bases). The V gene's germline CDR1 is SQVTM and CDR2 ANQGSEA. There are 13 residues in the CDR3. Between the trimmed V and J ends, which lost 6 bases and 0 bases, there was a span of 11 bases. In DNA form, the CDR3 reads TGCAGCGTCAAGGGACTTTTGAACACTGAAGCTTTCTTT. It yields the protein CSVKGLLNTEAFF.

The rearrangement links TRBV2 to TRBJ2-7, with TRBD1 identical over 9 bases. After removal of 2 bases from V and 5 bases from J, the junction contained 7 bases not matched to a gene. Germline V gene lookup returns CDR1 SNHLY and CDR2 FYNNEI. This CDR3 region has 15 residues. Written as DNA, the CDR3 is TGTGCCAGCAGTGAACAACAGGGGGCGGTCCACGAGCAGTACTTC. It yields the protein CASSEQQGAVHEQYF.

The chain has TRBV28 and TRBJ1-1, with D maybe TRBD1 (5 bases). The germline gives CDR1 MDHEN, CDR2 SYDVKM. There are 12 residues in the CDR3. Trimming removed 6 bases at V and 4 bases at J, with 9 bases between. The CDR3 loop reads CASSPGSTEAFF. CDR3 coding DNA: TGTGCCAGCAGCCCAGGGAGCACTGAAGCTTTCTTT.

The chain uses TRBV9 and TRBJ2-1; the match to TRBD2 covers 10 bases. Trimming at V came to 4 bases and at J to 6 bases, leaving 7 bases not matched to a gene. CDR1 SGDLS and CDR2 YYNGEE come from the germline V gene. CDR3 length equals 15 residues. CDR3 sequence reads: CASSFSGRPTNEQFF. DNA for the CDR3: TGTGCCAGCAGCTTTAGCGGGAGGCCAACCAATGAGCAGTTCTTC.

The chain is built from TRBV2 and TRBJ1-5; maybe TRBD1 (6 bases). The germline gives CDR1 SNHLY, CDR2 FYNNEI. The CDR3 is 14 amino acids. V was pared by 6 bases and J by 6 bases, with 15 bases between. The CDR3 DNA reads TGTGCCAGCAGAACACAGGGTGGGCGTCAGCCCCAGCATTTT. It codes for CASRTQGGRQPQHF.

The chain couples TRBV5-1 to TRBJ2-3; D remains unclear. The CDR3 runs 14 residues. Per the germline V gene, CDR1 is SGHRS and CDR2 is YFSETQ. V was trimmed by 4 bases and J by 0 bases, leaving 9 bases between them. Here the CDR3 reads CASSGIPSTDTQYF. As DNA, the CDR3 is TGCGCCAGCAGCGGAATACCTAGCACAGATACGCAGTATTTT.

This clone was seen only a few times. This chain joins TRBV3-1 (or the pseudogene TRBV3-2) and TRBJ2-4; 9 nucleotides match TRBD2. Germline assignment: CDR1 LGHDT and CDR2 YNNKEL (reference sequence). The CDR3 runs 16 residues. After removal of 3 bases from V and 8 bases from J, the junction contained 11 bases not matched to a gene. This chain's CDR3 is CASSHGRGRDRDIQYF. The CDR3 coding sequence is TGTGCCAGCAGCCATGGCCGCGGGAGGGATAGGGACATTCAGTACTTC.

The chain uses TRBV7-6 and TRBJ1-2; D uncertain. The V end was cut by 0 bases, the J end by 5 bases, with 13 bases between. Germline CDR1 is SGHVS and CDR2 is FNYEAQ. The CDR3 has 15 residues. The CDR3 DNA reads as TGTGCCAGCAGCTTAGCCTCGACGGGGAGTTATGGCTACACCTTC. Translated, it gives CASSLASTGSYGYTF.

The chain carries TRBV2 and TRBJ2-5; the match to TRBD1 covers 10 bases. Germline loops: CDR1 SNHLY, CDR2 FYNNEI. J lost 0 bases, V lost 5 bases, and 15 bases had no gene match. The CDR3 runs 19 residues. The CDR3 coding sequence is TGTGCCAGCAGTCGACCCGGGACAGGGGATTTGACGTACCAAGAGACCCAGTACTTC. Residues: CASSRPGTGDLTYQETQYF.

The chain joins TRBV19 to TRBJ2-5, with 9 bases lining up with TRBD2. The ends lost 3 bases at V and 5 bases at J; junction bases unmatched: 4. The CDR3 covers 14 residues. Germline V gives CDR1 LNHDA, CDR2 SQIVND (reference sequence). The CDR3 spells CASSMGTSPETQYF. The CDR3 coding sequence is TGTGCCAGTAGTATGGGGACTAGCCCGGAGACCCAGTACTTC.